Below are 3 T cell receptor beta chains sequenced from a single sample in a study of response to subunit inactivated influenza vaccine. TCRdb reanalysed the RT-PCR reads using MiXCR and keeps one entry per CDR3 protein. Of about 170,000 distinct CDR3 sequences in the sample, approximately 11% were seen once. This specimen consisted of CD8+ T cells sorted from PBMCs, obtained around 25 months after vaccination. The receptors originated from a man aged 45 to 75 who received an inactivated influenza vaccine.

This clonotype was counted only a few times. This may arise from a read error, as a much more abundant clone is one base away. The rearrangement links TRBV12-3 or TRBV12-4 to TRBJ2-1, with a weak D call TRBD2 (6 bases). This CDR3 has 14 amino acids. Trimming took off 3 bases at V and 7 bases at J, with 13 bases between the two ends. The CDR3 DNA sequence: TGTGCCAGCAGTTTTCCAGCGGGCGCGAATGAGCAGTTCTTC. Translation gives CASSFPAGANEQFF.

V gene TRBV30 combines with J gene TRBJ2-7, with D unclear. The germline V and J ends were trimmed by 7 bases and 0 bases, with 10 bases remaining between them. Germline V gives CDR1 GTSNPN, CDR2 SVGIG (reference sequence). The CDR3 contains 12 residues. The chain's CDR3 is CASATSSYEQYF. DNA of the CDR3: TGTGCCTCTGCGACAAGCTCCTACGAGCAGTACTTC.

This clonotype turned up a few times. This chain uses TRBV6-2 or TRBV6-3 with TRBJ2-7; TRBD1 matches at 12 bases. CDR1 MNHEY and CDR2 SVGEGT come from the germline V gene. The CDR3 loop spans 16 amino acids. Losses at the gene ends were 3 bases for V and 6 bases for J; bases not matched to a gene: 9. CDR3 nucleotide sequence: TGTGCCAGCAGTTATCGACGGGACAGGGGGCAGTTCGAGCAGTACTTC. Amino acids: CASSYRRDRGQFEQYF.